Presented here are 10 T cell receptor beta chains from one specimen sequenced in a study of monozygotic twins with inflammatory bowel disease. TCRdb re-called the 5' RACE reads and gives one entry per CDR3 protein, without DNA. The table lists under 350,000 distinct CDR3 sequences. Sequencing was performed on blood. The origin of the receptors is a human donor with ulcerative colitis or Crohn's disease, or a healthy co-twin of an affected twin (not recorded which).

The gene calls are TRBV28 and TRBJ2-3; TCRdb designates TRBD1, a call that cannot be tested without DNA. The germline gives CDR1 MDHEN, CDR2 SYDVKM. This CDR3 comprises 17 residues. The CDR3 sequence is CASSQRGSGLSTDTQYF.

The rearrangement joins TRBV7-2 to TRBJ2-5; lacking DNA, the TRBD1 call made by TCRdb goes unchecked. The CDR3 runs to 12 residues. CDR1 SGHTA and CDR2 FQGNSA come from the germline V gene. CDR3 sequence: CASRLGGETQYF.

This rearrangement joins TRBV9 to TRBJ1-4; TCRdb picks TRBD1, but there is no DNA to check that call. Germline CDR1 and CDR2: SGDLS and YYNGEE. This CDR3 spans 17 amino acids. CDR3 sequence reads: CASSVGRGLTTNEKLFF.

The chain joins TRBV7-2 to TRBJ1-2; the TRBD1 assignment by TCRdb is unverifiable without DNA. Germline V gene data show CDR1 as SGHTA and CDR2 as FQGNSA. The CDR3 runs 15 residues. Here the CDR3 reads CASSLDAGLSYGYTF.

The chain recombines TRBV7-8 with TRBJ2-7; lacking DNA, the TRBD1 call made by TCRdb goes unchecked. CDR1 and CDR2 from the germline V gene are SGHVS and FQNEAQ. The CDR3 has 16 amino acids. The CDR3 loop is CASSFGEGTESYEQYF.

The rearrangement uses TRBV20-1 and TRBJ1-1; the TCRdb call, TRBD1, lacks DNA for checking. Per the germline V gene, CDR1 is DFQATT and CDR2 is SNEGSKA (reference sequence). The CDR3 is 12 amino acids. The CDR3 sequence is CSAPYLRGEAFF.

The CDR3 reads CAIQGQGSYEQYF. The chain couples TRBV24-1 to TRBJ2-7; lacking DNA, the TRBD1 call made by TCRdb goes unchecked. The germline CDR1 and CDR2 sequences are KGHDR and SFDVKD. CDR3 length: 13 amino acids.

This rearrangement joins TRBV3-1 to TRBJ2-7. Looked up from germline, CDR1 is LGHDT and CDR2 is YNNKEL (reference sequence). The CDR3 runs 12 residues. The CDR3 loop is CASSINRYEQYF.

The rearrangement links TRBV29-1 to TRBJ2-4. Germline V gene sequence: CDR1 SQVTM, CDR2 ANQGSEA. The CDR3 totals 11 residues. The CDR3 spells CSVEEVNIQYF.

The rearrangement joins TRBV9 to TRBJ2-7; TCRdb gives TRBD1 as the D gene, but with no DNA this cannot be confirmed. Germline V gives CDR1 SGDLS, CDR2 YYNGEE. CDR3 length: 16 amino acids. The CDR3 protein is CASSPHGQGGAYEQYF.